This T cell receptor beta chain stems from a study of T-cell reconstitution after alpha-beta-depleted transplantation in children. Study outcomes and limitations: Fresh T-cell production supplied most of the T-cell counts and diversity seen one year after transplant.

This clonotype was counted a few times. Antigen: not known. Using unique molecular identifiers, the investigators prepared the TCRbeta library. From the PCR reads, TCRdb called clonotypes with MiXCR, one entry per CDR3 protein. The profile covers around 420,000 distinct CDR3 sequences, with about 17% appearing a single time and 25% to 30% taken by the ten largest. Germline assignment: CDR1 LNHNV and CDR2 YYDKDF (reference sequence). Germline trimming cut 1 base from V and 5 bases from J; bases unmatched to any gene: 12. The CDR3 is made up of 17 amino acids. The source material was PBMCs, mostly from graft donor cells, sampled 360 days after TCRalphabeta/CD19-depleted stem cell transplant. The receptor was isolated from a boy less than two years old who had a stem cell transplant for Wiskott-Aldrich syndrome, so the T cells may come from the graft donor. J is TRBJ2-3 and V is TRBV15; 7 bases fit TRBD2. The CDR3 loop is CATSRGSSGKIGDTQYF. CDR3 bases: TGTGCCACCAGCAGAGGTTCCAGCGGGAAGATAGGAGATACGCAGTATTTT.